This TCR beta chain was identified during a study of blood T cell repertoires in COVID-19. The overall study: Specimens from acute and convalescent COVID-19 originated in the United States, Italy and Spain. Sources were T cells, B-cell-depleted T cells, or PBMCs; the material itself was cDNA or gDNA.

Per the original methods: Reference gene primers were amplified, and this amplification served to estimate nucleated cell counts. The table came from immunoSEQ multiplex PCR; TCRdb's copy has only in-frame clones and leaves some out. That table gives V, J and clone size, and the DNA gave D and trimming. The sample includes fewer than 120,000 clones, 70% to 90% of them seen just once. V lost 6 bases and J lost 10; bases outside the gene matches: 9. This CDR3 contains 12 residues. CDR1 is LNHNV and CDR2 is YYDKDF in the germline V gene (reference sequence). The source material was peripheral blood. The chain has TRBV15 and TRBJ2-7, with 7 bases matching TRBD1. This clonotype was obtained from a woman aged 45-59 years with acute or convalescent COVID-19. The CDR3 DNA reads as TGTGCCACCAGTACGGGACAGTCTACCCAGTACTTC. Protein: CATSTGQSTQYF.